The 21 T cell receptor beta chains in this list originate from one sample, sequenced in a study of T-cell reconstitution after alpha-beta-depleted transplantation in children. Molecular barcoding with unique molecular identifiers was used for the TCRbeta library. TCRdb used MiXCR to reprocess the PCR reads, holding one entry per CDR3 protein. The sample yields around 440,000 distinct CDR3 sequences, roughly 15% seen once. Sequenced here: PBMCs, mostly from graft donor cells, sampled 360 days after TCRalphabeta/CD19-depleted stem cell transplant. The origin of the receptors is a boy in the first two years of life who had a stem cell transplant for Wiskott-Aldrich syndrome, so the T cells may come from the graft donor.

This clonotype was counted only a few times. V usage is TRBV5-1 and J usage is TRBJ2-5; 7 bases agree with TRBD1. This CDR3 has 18 residues. Germline V lookup: CDR1 SGHRS, CDR2 YFSETQ. J was trimmed by 1 base and V by 0 bases; bases with no gene match: 12. The CDR3 protein is CASSLGVRNRGLQETQYF. In nucleotides, the CDR3 is TGCGCCAGCAGCTTGGGGGTACGGAACAGGGGCCTCCAAGAGACCCAGTACTTC.

The chain joins TRBV7-2 to TRBJ2-5; 7 positions match TRBD1. Germline lookup yields CDR1 SGHTA and CDR2 FQGNSA. The CDR3 length is 14 residues. V was clipped by 3 bases and J by 3 bases; unmatched bases: 4. The CDR3 loop is CASSFPGTEETQYF. Written as DNA, the CDR3 is TGTGCCAGCAGCTTCCCCGGGACAGAAGAGACCCAGTACTTC.

The chain has TRBV4-2 and TRBJ2-1, with 15 bases matching TRBD2. Looked up from germline, CDR1 is LGHNA and CDR2 is YNFKEQ. V lost 4 bases, J lost 4 bases, and 8 bases stayed unmatched. The CDR3 spans 18 residues. CDR3 residues: CASSPGLAGGLGYNEQFF. The CDR3 nucleotides read TGTGCCAGCAGCCCGGGACTAGCGGGAGGCCTAGGATACAATGAGCAGTTCTTC.

The chain uses TRBV4-3 and TRBJ2-2; a possible D gene is TRBD1 (5 bases). Germline V gene lookup returns CDR1 LGHNA and CDR2 YSLEER. V shed 0 bases and J shed 5 bases, with 16 bases lying between them. The length of the CDR3 is 17 residues. The CDR3 DNA reads TGCGCCAGCAGCCAAGATCCCAGGGCCGCGTTTACCGGGGAGCTGTTTTTT. Its protein product is CASSQDPRAAFTGELFF.

The genes are TRBV7-8 and TRBJ2-1; D gene unclear. The V gene lost 5 bases and the J gene lost 2 bases, with 19 bases spanning the gap. The CDR3 has 17 amino acids. Germline-derived CDR1 and CDR2 are SGHVS and FQNEAQ. CDR3 nucleotides: TGTGCCAGCAGCCCCCCGACTTCCCTACTCCCCTACAATGAGCAGTTCTTC. It yields the protein CASSPPTSLLPYNEQFF.

The chain recombines TRBV7-9 with TRBJ1-5; 11 nucleotides match TRBD1. Per the germline V gene, CDR1 is SEHNR and CDR2 is FQNEAQ (reference sequence). CDR3 length equals 15 residues. J was trimmed by 7 bases and V by 4 bases; bases with no gene match: 6. DNA for the CDR3: TGTGCCAGCAGCTCTGACCGGGACAGGGGGCAGCCCCAGCATTTT. Its translation is CASSSDRDRGQPQHF. Variable domain in full (rest from reference TRBV7-9 and TRBJ1-5): DTGVSQNPRHKITKRGQNVTFRCDPISEHNRLYWYRQTLGQGPEFLTYFQNEAQLEKSRLLSDRFSAERPKGSFSTLEIQRTEQGDSAMYLCASSSDRDRGQPQHFGDGTRLSIL.

This clonotype was counted a few times. V gene TRBV28 combines with J gene TRBJ2-7, with D perhaps TRBD1 or TRBD2 (5 bases each). Germline V lookup: CDR1 MDHEN, CDR2 SYDVKM. V was pared by 5 bases and J by 0 bases, with 11 bases between. This CDR3 region has 14 residues. The CDR3 coding sequence is TGTGCCAGCAGTCCACCGGGACCCTCCTACGAGCAGTACTTC. It specifies CASSPPGPSYEQYF. The complete variable domain, with remaining parts taken from reference TRBV28 and TRBJ2-7, reads DVKVTQSSRYLVKRTGEKVFLECVQDMDHENMFWYRQDPGLGLRLIYFSYDVKMKEKGDIPEGYSVSREKKERFSLILESASTNQTSMYLCASSPPGPSYEQYFGPGTRLTVT.

This clonotype occurred a few times. The gene calls are TRBV12-3 or TRBV12-4 and TRBJ2-7; D may be TRBD2 (5 bases). Trimming cost V 3 bases and J 1 base, with 13 bases left between them. This CDR3 has 15 residues. The chain's CDR3 is CASSLGSRGSYEQYF. The CDR3 DNA reads TGTGCCAGCAGTTTGGGTAGTCGGGGTTCCTACGAGCAGTACTTC.

The rearrangement joins TRBV11-2 to TRBJ2-1, with 11 bases aligning to TRBD2. Germline assignment: CDR1 SGHAT and CDR2 FQNNGV. CDR3 length equals 18 residues. The trim removed 5 bases at V and 0 bases at J, leaving 9 bases unmatched. The DNA for the CDR3 is TGTGCCAGCAGCATGGGACTAGCGGCAAGAAGCTCCTACAATGAGCAGTTCTTC. It specifies CASSMGLAARSSYNEQFF.

This clonotype was recorded only once. The rearrangement joins TRBV2 to TRBJ2-5; D is possibly TRBD2 (7 bases). Trimming took 6 bases from V and 5 from J, leaving 13 bases between them. This CDR3 has 13 residues. CDR1 is SNHLY and CDR2 is FYNNEI in the germline V gene. CDR3 in amino acids: CASSGGLRETQYF. As DNA, the CDR3 is TGTGCCAGCAGCGGGGGGCTTAGGGAGACCCAGTACTTC.

The chain combines TRBV5-1 with TRBJ1-1; D is perhaps TRBD1 (5 bases). Germline V CDR1 and CDR2: SGHRS, YFSETQ. V was trimmed by 4 bases and J by 3 bases, leaving 19 bases between them. This CDR3 is built from 16 residues. The CDR3 sequence: CASSKRQWTRDTEAFF. The DNA of the CDR3 is TGCGCCAGCAGCAAAAGACAGTGGACAAGGGACACTGAAGCTTTCTTT.

This clonotype turned up a few times. V is TRBV7-9 and J is TRBJ2-3; D unresolved. Trimming took 5 bases from V and 2 from J, leaving 14 bases between them. This CDR3 has 15 residues. CDR1 and CDR2 from the germline V gene are SEHNR and FQNEAQ (reference sequence). CDR3 DNA sequence: TGTGCCAGCAGCCCCTACCGGCTTTCCACAGATACGCAGTATTTT. It translates to CASSPYRLSTDTQYF.

Only a few counts were recorded for this clonotype. The genes are TRBV15 and TRBJ2-4; tentatively, D is TRBD1 (6 bases). Germline V gene data show CDR1 as LNHNV and CDR2 as YYDKDF (reference sequence). Trimming removed 5 bases at V and 0 bases at J, with 14 bases between. This CDR3 region has 16 residues. CDR3 residues: CATSPRQALAKNIQYF. The CDR3 region has the DNA TGTGCCACCAGCCCACGACAGGCCCTAGCCAAAAACATTCAGTACTTC.

This chain links TRBV4-1 with TRBJ1-2; no reliable D call. V lost 2 bases, J lost 4 bases, and 11 bases lay in between. Germline lookup yields CDR1 MGHRA and CDR2 YSYEKL. This CDR3 is built from 14 residues. DNA for the CDR3: TGCGCCAGCAGCCAACCTACCGAGGTCTATGGCTACACCTTC. Its protein is CASSQPTEVYGYTF.

This clonotype was found a few times. The CDR3 nucleotides read TGTGCCATCAGTGAGAGGGTCACCGGGGAGCTGTTTTTT. It codes for CAISERVTGELFF. This chain joins TRBV10-3 and TRBJ2-2, with D hard to call. This CDR3 is built from 13 residues. V was shortened by 2 bases and J by 4 bases, with 5 bases between the two germline ends. The V gene's germline CDR1 is ENHRY and CDR2 SYGVKD.

This clonotype was counted many times. J is TRBJ1-5 and V is TRBV12-3 or TRBV12-4; D might be TRBD1 (5 bases). There are 13 residues in the CDR3. Trimming removed 2 bases at V and 7 bases at J, with 9 bases between. DNA of the CDR3: TGTGCCAGCAGTTTAAGCGGGGGACAGCCCCAGCATTTT. Protein sequence: CASSLSGGQPQHF.

This clonotype was picked up a small number of times. The chain carries TRBV5-1 and TRBJ2-7; unclear D gene. There are 15 residues in the CDR3. Trimming took off 3 bases at V and 0 bases at J, with 13 bases between the two ends. From germline, CDR1 is SGHRS and CDR2 YFSETQ. CDR3 loop: CASSSPTTGSYEQYF. CDR3 sequence (DNA): TGCGCCAGCAGCTCTCCTACCACCGGCTCCTACGAGCAGTACTTC. Complete variable domain (other parts from reference TRBV5-1 and TRBJ2-7): KAGVTQTPRYLIKTRGQQVTLSCSPISGHRSVSWYQQTPGQGLQFLFEYFSETQRNKGNFPGRFSGRQFSNSRSEMNVSTLELGDSALYLCASSSPTTGSYEQYFGPGTRLTVT.

This sequence joins TRBV7-9 and TRBJ2-7, with D possibly TRBD1 on 5 matching bases. The V gene lost 2 bases and the J gene lost 3 bases, with 11 bases spanning the gap. The CDR3 runs 14 residues. The germline gives CDR1 SEHNR, CDR2 FQNEAQ (reference sequence). CDR3 sequence (DNA): TGTGCCAGCAGCTTACAGGGATCAAACTACGAGCAGTACTTC. Encoded protein: CASSLQGSNYEQYF. The complete variable domain, with remaining parts taken from reference TRBV7-9 and TRBJ2-7, reads DTGVSQNPRHKITKRGQNVTFRCDPISEHNRLYWYRQTLGQGPEFLTYFQNEAQLEKSRLLSDRFSAERPKGSFSTLEIQRTEQGDSAMYLCASSLQGSNYEQYFGPGTRLTVT.

This clonotype has more than one count but fewer than ten. The chain links TRBV11-2 to TRBJ2-5; maybe TRBD2 (5 bases). Looked up from germline, CDR1 is SGHAT and CDR2 is FQNNGV. Trimming took 5 bases from V and 4 from J, leaving 20 bases between them. CDR3 length: 16 residues. In DNA, the CDR3 is TGTGCCAGCAGCCACAGAGGAGGACGCTACTTAGAGACCCAGTACTTC. Translated: CASSHRGGRYLETQYF. The full variable domain, rest sourced from reference TRBV11-2 and TRBJ2-5, is EAGVAQSPRYKIIEKRQSVAFWCNPISGHATLYWYQQILGQGPKLLIQFQNNGVVDDSQLPKDRFSAERLKGVDSTLKIQPAKLEDSAVYLCASSHRGGRYLETQYFGPGTRLLVL.

This clonotype occurred a few times. The chain recombines TRBV7-8 with TRBJ2-7; D possibly corresponds to TRBD1 (5 bases). Trimming took off 3 bases at V and 1 base at J, with 13 bases between the two ends. This CDR3 region has 15 residues. Germline V gene lookup returns CDR1 SGHVS and CDR2 FQNEAQ. The CDR3 region has the DNA TGTGCCAGCAGCTTTAGCAGGGCAGGGTCCTACGAGCAGTACTTC. Translating gives CASSFSRAGSYEQYF.

The gene calls are TRBV2 and TRBJ2-7; D might be TRBD1 or TRBD2, each matching 5 bases. This CDR3 region has 12 residues. V was trimmed by 6 bases and J by 3 bases, leaving 9 bases between them. CDR1 SNHLY and CDR2 FYNNEI come from the germline V gene. In DNA, the CDR3 is TGTGCCAGCAGCGGGACCGTCTACGAGCAGTACTTC. It yields the protein CASSGTVYEQYF.